One and the same sample provided the 5 T cell receptor beta chains below, sequenced in a study of post-analysis software for immune sequencing data (dated by TCRdb to about 2015). Library preparation used PCR. Sequencing was carried out with an Illumina HiSeq 2500. To reduce PCR and sequencing biases, unique molecular identifiers were built into the TCR beta cDNA libraries. The public reads were reprocessed in TCRdb via fastp at Q25 and MiXCR, keeping in-frame beta chains. When rows share a CDR3 protein, they turn into one entry using the most common DNA and genes. The sample table contains hundreds of thousands of distinct CDR3 sequences; only one count was recorded for 25% to 30% of them. Of the sample, 0.5% to 0.6% falls within the top ten clones. These receptors' antigens are unknown. The research as a whole found: Significantly higher frequencies in patients than in controls were found for a few TRBV segments, including TRBV5-6, TRBV5-1 and TRBV20-1.

The sequencing sample was made of blood. These receptors were collected from a girl under 18 with multiple sclerosis.

The chain employs TRBV5-1 and TRBJ1-1; D gene uncertain. The V gene's germline CDR1 is SGHRS and CDR2 YFSETQ. This CDR3 has 14 residues. V was clipped by 1 base and J by 7 bases, with 14 bases between them. The CDR3 loop reads CASSLMQVNVEAFF. The CDR3 nucleotides read TGCGCCAGCAGCTTGATGCAGGTTAACGTTGAAGCTTTCTTT.

This clonotype was seen a handful of times. The rearrangement links TRBV3-1 to TRBJ1-1; D is ambiguous. The CDR3 runs 13 residues. With 4 bases removed from V and 1 base from J, the gap between germline ends came to 7 bases. Germline V lookup: CDR1 LGHDT, CDR2 YNNKEL (reference sequence). The CDR3 here is CASSRLQNTEAFF. The CDR3 nucleotides read TGTGCCAGCAGCCGGTTACAGAACACTGAAGCTTTCTTT.

This clonotype was detected ten times or more. The chain combines TRBV20-1 with TRBJ2-5, with D uncertain. In germline, CDR1 is DFQATT, CDR2 SNEGSKA (reference sequence). V was shortened by 4 bases and J by 0 bases, with 3 bases between the two germline ends. The CDR3 spans 11 residues. The CDR3 nucleotides read TGCAGTGCTATCCACCAAGAGACCCAGTACTTC. This gives the protein CSAIHQETQYF.

This clonotype occurred a few times. The rearrangement uses TRBV7-2 and TRBJ2-5; a weak D match, TRBD2 (7 bases). Trimming cost V 1 base and J 5 bases, with 23 bases left between them. The length of the CDR3 is 18 residues. Germline V gene lookup returns CDR1 SGHTA and CDR2 FQGNSA. CDR3 loop: CASSLDSRGARVAETQYF. The CDR3 DNA reads TGTGCCAGCAGCTTAGATAGTCGGGGGGCGCGGGTTGCGGAGACCCAGTACTTC.

The rearrangement joins TRBV10-3 to TRBJ2-1; D might be TRBD1 (5 bases). The germline V and J ends were trimmed by 4 bases and 7 bases, with 14 bases remaining between them. There are 14 residues in the CDR3. Germline V gene sequence: CDR1 ENHRY, CDR2 SYGVKD. CDR3 sequence reads: CAISVPQGLNEQFF. Written as DNA, the CDR3 is TGTGCCATCAGTGTGCCCCAGGGTCTGAATGAGCAGTTCTTC.